This TCR beta chain was sequenced during a study of human T cells and chemical hapten exposure. As for the study in general: Among samples, TCR yields varied mainly because of small differences in pooled library volume.

Unfractionated whole blood was the source from which total RNA was extracted. The CDR3 totals 14 residues. Trimming took off 0 bases at V and 4 bases at J, with 10 bases between the two ends. Germline CDR1 is SGHNT and CDR2 is YYREEE (reference sequence). A note on this clonotype: What it recognizes is unknown.

The library put unique molecular identifiers onto individual cDNA molecules. TCRdb re-called the reads through MiXCR, storing one row per CDR3 protein. Found here are more than 100,000 distinct CDR3 sequences, approximately 9% of them singletons; the top ten hold 1.4%. General study findings and limits: TCRs at high frequency, those above 1 in 1000, did not change with DPC sensitization.

The chain is built from TRBV5-4 and TRBJ1-2, with D perhaps TRBD1 (6 bases). The TCR comes from a human donor in good health. Some clones in this sample may be carry-over from other donors' samples. Material for sequencing was whole blood. The CDR3 DNA follows: TGTGCCAGCAGCTTGGCCGTGACAGGCTATGGCTACACCTTC. Protein: CASSLAVTGYGYTF.